Listed here are 22 T cell receptor beta chains from one sample, sequenced in a study of T cell responses to AZD1222 COVID-19 vaccine. Profiling relied on immunoSEQ multiplex PCR, and the TCRdb table lists in-frame clones only, not all of them. Of 100,000 to 120,000 clones detected, approximately 90% appear once; the ten largest clones hold 9.1%. The sample here was peripheral blood, taken on day 0 of AZD1222 vaccination. Every receptor here comes from an adult in good health.

The chain recombines TRBV7-6 with TRBJ2-7; 9 nucleotides agree with TRBD2. Germline V gene data show CDR1 as SGHVS and CDR2 as FNYEAQ. This CDR3 contains 14 residues. V lost 1 base to trimming and J lost 6 bases; unmatched junction nucleotides: 4. The CDR3 DNA follows: TGTGCCAGCAGCTTAGAGACTAGCGGAGGCGAGCAGTACTTC. The encoded protein is CASSLETSGGEQYF.

This clone has more than one count but fewer than ten. The J gene is TRBJ1-2, the V gene TRBV19; 7 bases fit TRBD1. The CDR3 totals 14 residues. The V gene's germline CDR1 is LNHDA and CDR2 SQIVND (reference sequence). Germline trimming cut 7 bases from V and 7 bases from J; bases unmatched to any gene: 12. The CDR3 nucleotides read TGTGCCAGTAACGGACAGGATGCCGGGAGTGGCTACACCTTC. Its translation: CASNGQDAGSGYTF. The entire variable domain, with the rest obtained from reference TRBV19 and TRBJ1-2, is as follows: DGGITQSPKYLFRKEGQNVTLSCEQNLNHDAMYWYRQDPGQGLRLIYYSQIVNDFQKGDIAEGYSVSREKKESFPLTVTSAQKNPTAFYLCASNGQDAGSGYTFGSGTRLTVV.

The chain has TRBV24-1 and TRBJ2-5; 9 nucleotides line up with TRBD1. V lost 3 bases, J lost 6 bases, and 13 bases stayed unmatched. CDR3 length: 17 amino acids. Germline CDR1 reads KGHDR; CDR2 reads SFDVKD. DNA for the CDR3: TGTGCCACCAGTGATAGCGGACAGGGGTCGAGGGGGAAGACCCAGTACTTC. This codes for CATSDSGQGSRGKTQYF.

For the CDR3, the DNA is TGTGCCACCAGTGACCCTGACAGGGGGCGCGGTGAGCAGTACTTC. Amino acids: CATSDPDRGRGEQYF. The rearrangement joins TRBV24-1 to TRBJ2-7, with 10 positions matching TRBD1. V was clipped by 4 bases and J by 7 bases; unmatched bases: 9. There are 15 residues in the CDR3. CDR1 is KGHDR and CDR2 is SFDVKD in the germline V gene.

V and J are TRBV5-1 and TRBJ1-1, with 9 bases identical to TRBD1. The CDR3 extends over 14 amino acids. Unmatched junction bases numbered 8, after V lost 5 bases and J lost 6 bases. Germline loops: CDR1 SGHRS, CDR2 YFSETQ. CDR3: CASREQGATAEAFF. The CDR3 bases are TGCGCCAGCAGGGAACAGGGGGCTACGGCTGAAGCTTTCTTT.

This chain connects TRBV3-1 (or the pseudogene TRBV3-2) to TRBJ2-3; D uncertain. Germline loops: CDR1 LGHDT, CDR2 YNNKEL (reference sequence). Trimming shortened V by 4 bases and J by 2 bases, and 7 bases separated the two germline ends. The CDR3 contains 13 residues. Here the CDR3 DNA reads TGTGCCAGCAGCCCTCGAACCACAGATACGCAGTATTTT. Its protein product is CASSPRTTDTQYF.

The V call is TRBV18, the J call TRBJ1-4; 11 bases map to TRBD1. J gave up 12 bases and V 3 bases, and 6 bases lay outside the gene matches. Germline CDR1 reads KGHSH; CDR2 reads LQKENI. This CDR3 is 14 amino acids long. The CDR3 loop is CASSPRDRGTELFF. CDR3 DNA sequence: TGTGCCAGCTCACCCCGGGACAGGGGGACGGAACTGTTTTTT.

CDR3 coding DNA: TGTGCCAGCAGCTTGGCGGATCAGCCCCAGCATTTT. Translation gives CASSLADQPQHF. This chain uses TRBV5-5 with TRBJ1-5, with D unclear. The germline CDR1 and CDR2 sequences are SGHKS and YYEKEE (reference sequence). V was trimmed by 0 bases and J by 5 bases, leaving 3 bases between them. CDR3 length: 12 amino acids. The entire variable domain, with the rest obtained from reference TRBV5-5 and TRBJ1-5, is as follows: DAGVTQSPTHLIKTRGQQVTLRCSPISGHKSVSWYQQVLGQGPQFIFQYYEKEERGRGNFPDRFSARQFPNYSSELNVNALLLGDSALYLCASSLADQPQHFGDGTRLSIL.

The CDR3, as DNA: TGTGCCAGCAGCGTCTCAGCGGGAGGCCAATACGAGCAGTACTTC. Translating gives CASSVSAGGQYEQYF. The chain joins TRBV9 to TRBJ2-7; 9 bases are a match to TRBD2. This CDR3 is built from 15 residues. The trim removed 2 bases at V and 4 bases at J, leaving 7 bases unmatched. Germline V CDR1 and CDR2: SGDLS, YYNGEE.

The V call is TRBV5-1, the J call TRBJ2-2, with D hard to call. Trimming took 2 bases from V and 0 from J, leaving 8 bases between them. The germline CDR1 and CDR2 sequences are SGHRS and YFSETQ. The CDR3 contains 15 residues. The CDR3 reads CASSLDTSNTGELFF. In DNA form, the CDR3 reads TGCGCCAGCAGCTTAGACACTTCGAACACCGGGGAGCTGTTTTTT.

This chain joins TRBV28 and TRBJ2-7; a possible D gene is TRBD2 (7 bases). This CDR3 comprises 15 residues. V was pared by 6 bases and J by 3 bases, with 18 bases between. Germline V gives CDR1 MDHEN, CDR2 SYDVKM. CDR3 nucleotides: TGTGCCAGCAGACCCCCGGAGGGGGGGGGCTACGAGCAGTACTTC. This codes for CASRPPEGGGYEQYF.

This clone occurred once. The chain has TRBV21-1 and TRBJ1-5; the table gives TRBD1 as D, unverified against the DNA. TRBV21-1 is marked as a pseudogene. The CDR3 runs to 16 residues. The CDR3 loop is CASSPLIPDRERPQHF. Here the CDR3 DNA reads TGTGCCAGCAGCCCGCTAATCCCCGACAGGGAACGGCCCCAGCATTTT.

The CDR3 region has the DNA TGCGCCAGCAGCCGTGCCAACCCGGGACAGGGGAACTATGGCTACACCTTC. Translation gives CASSRANPGQGNYGYTF. V gene TRBV5-1 combines with J gene TRBJ1-2; 10 bases match TRBD1. Trimming took 4 bases from V and 2 from J; bases not matched to a gene: 11. The CDR3 has 17 amino acids. Looked up from germline, CDR1 is SGHRS and CDR2 is YFSETQ.

This sequence joins TRBV3-1 (or the pseudogene TRBV3-2) and TRBJ1-5, with 7 positions matching TRBD1. The CDR3 extends over 16 amino acids. Germline values: CDR1 LGHDT, CDR2 YNNKEL (reference sequence). The V segment lost 2 bases and the J segment 4 bases; nucleotides outside the gene matches: 8. The CDR3 here is CASSQSGQLLNQPQHF. CDR3 DNA: TGTGCCAGCAGCCAATCGGGACAGTTACTAAATCAGCCCCAGCATTTT.

The chain joins TRBV3-1 (or the pseudogene TRBV3-2) to TRBJ2-7, with D maybe TRBD1 (6 bases). The length of the CDR3 is 13 residues. Trimming removed 1 base at V and 6 bases at J, with 10 bases between. CDR1 and CDR2 (germline): LGHDT, YNNKEL (reference sequence). CDR3 residues: CASSQARGSEQYF. The DNA for the CDR3 is TGTGCCAGCAGCCAAGCCAGGGGTAGCGAGCAGTACTTC.

V gene TRBV24-1 combines with J gene TRBJ2-1; TRBD2 matches at 13 bases. The germline gives CDR1 KGHDR, CDR2 SFDVKD. The CDR3 has 19 residues. The V and J ends lost 4 bases and 6 bases, in that order; junction bases with no gene match: 14. The CDR3 protein is CATSEAGTSGDNPPNEQFF. The CDR3 DNA follows: TGTGCCACCAGTGAAGCCGGGACTAGCGGGGACAATCCACCCAATGAGCAGTTCTTC.

The chain employs TRBV10-1 and TRBJ2-2; D remains unclear. The CDR3 extends over 14 amino acids. V was trimmed by 1 base and J by 6 bases, leaving 9 bases between them. Germline CDR1 and CDR2: WNHNN and SYGVQD (reference sequence). The CDR3 is CASSEFASAGELFF. The CDR3 DNA is TGCGCCAGCAGTGAGTTCGCCAGCGCCGGGGAGCTGTTTTTT.

The rearrangement links TRBV7-9 to TRBJ2-2, with a possible D match to TRBD1 (5 bases). The V end lost 2 bases, the J end lost 5 bases, and 12 bases lay between the germline ends. CDR1 SEHNR and CDR2 FQNEAQ come from the germline V gene (reference sequence). CDR3 length: 15 residues. The CDR3 loop reads CASSLTAGLTGELFF. The CDR3 DNA follows: TGTGCCAGCAGCTTAACTGCAGGGTTAACCGGGGAGCTGTTTTTT.

The chain recombines TRBV11-2 with TRBJ2-2; the match to TRBD2 covers 12 bases. V was pared by 5 bases and J by 7 bases, with 5 bases of the junction left unmatched. CDR1 SGHAT and CDR2 FQNNGV come from the germline V gene. This CDR3 comprises 15 residues. In DNA, the CDR3 is TGTGCCAGCAGCACACTAGCGGGAGGTATCGGGGAGCTGTTTTTT. This sequence encodes CASSTLAGGIGELFF.

V is TRBV7-9 and J is TRBJ2-1; the match to TRBD2 covers 7 bases. From germline, CDR1 is SEHNR and CDR2 FQNEAQ (reference sequence). V shed 4 bases, J shed 7 bases, and the junction held 10 bases outside the gene matches. The CDR3 is 15 residues long. DNA of the CDR3: TGTGCCAGCAGCTCCGGACTAGACCCTAATAATGAGCAGTTCTTC. Translated: CASSSGLDPNNEQFF. Full variable domain (outside the CDR3, taken from reference TRBV7-9 and TRBJ2-1): DTGVSQNPRHKITKRGQNVTFRCDPISEHNRLYWYRQTLGQGPEFLTYFQNEAQLEKSRLLSDRFSAERPKGSFSTLEIQRTEQGDSAMYLCASSSGLDPNNEQFFGPGTRLTVL.

This rearrangement joins TRBV5-4 to TRBJ1-1; D is perhaps TRBD1 (5 bases). Trimming removed 5 bases at V and 1 base at J, with 15 bases between. The CDR3 loop spans 15 amino acids. Germline V CDR1 and CDR2: SGHNT, YYREEE (reference sequence). This CDR3 reads CASRRGRRANTEAFF. The DNA of the CDR3 is TGTGCCAGCAGACGCGGTCGCAGGGCGAACACTGAAGCTTTCTTT.

This chain uses TRBV5-8 with TRBJ1-1, with D possibly TRBD1 on 5 matching bases. Deletions cut 6 bases from V and 0 bases from J, with 18 bases between. CDR3 size: 16 residues. Germline CDR1 SGHTS, CDR2 YDEGEE. CDR3 amino acids: CASNTMIGQLNTEAFF. The CDR3 DNA reads as TGTGCCAGCAACACCATGATAGGACAACTGAACACTGAAGCTTTCTTT.